This T cell receptor beta chain derives from a study of cytomegalovirus exposure and HLA in healthy donors (dated by TCRdb to 2016 to 2017). Regarding the complete study: According to a later analysis, the roughly 120 validation repertoires were produced on the same platform as the 680 or so repertoires of the first cohort. Along with the 666-subject first cohort, a separate validation cohort of over a hundred different subjects was used. The study aimed to test whether signatures of past pathogen exposure could be identified by cataloging public T cell receptors. To predict cytomegalovirus infection status, the study brought together high-throughput TCR immunosequencing, statistical association of individual TCRs with disease status, and machine learning. Study-wide conclusions, independent of this receptor: Cytomegalovirus status was reported to be diagnosed by the classifier with high specificity and sensitivity in both the original and validation cohorts. It was suggested by the authors that the approach could potentially be generalized to other disease states and immunological phenotypes. A later analysis lacked HLA typing for the validation cohort, so it scored co-occurrence in that cohort across all 110 or so repertoires. Of the cluster scores, 94% were above 0 in a later analysis, which found that TCRs clustered in the first cohort also tended to co-occur in the 120 validation repertoires. Across donors, most TCR sequences were observed very rarely, whereas some public TCRs were present in many individuals. In vitro tests confirmed that a few of the cytomegalovirus-associated TCR beta chains recognize cytomegalovirus antigens. The study gave a list of 150 to 200 TCR beta chains associated with cytomegalovirus.

Separate from the roughly 650-subject first cohort, the validation cohort of roughly 130 subjects was the group to which the donors belonged. V loses 1 base of germline sequence and J loses 5 bases, and the interval between the two ends is 12 bases. In the germline V gene, CDR1 corresponds to SGHVS and CDR2 to FNYEAQ. The CDR3 has 14 amino acids, counting the end cysteine and phenylalanine. Only the CDR3 part of the read is kept: 42 bases, read in frame from the first base. Regarding this clone: Its antigen remains unidentified. One base away there is no much larger clone; base qualities are not given.

Library construction relied on the immunoSEQ multiplex PCR assay. The study's own analysis went as follows. To diagnose cytomegalovirus status from the catalog of TCR beta chain sequences, a statistical classification framework was built. TCRdb took over this immuneACCESS table, retaining in-frame rearrangements with V and J assigned. Such tables are incomplete; in checked studies, under half of the missing clones stem from an unresolved V gene, and the remainder is unexplained. V and J calls plus clone size are reproduced from that table; the DNA served to infer D and trimming. This sample lists 55,000 to 75,000 clones; around 95% were detected once. The ten biggest clones cover more than 6.5% of the sample.

Recombination joined TRBV7-6 with TRBJ2-7, with TRBD2 perhaps the D gene, on 5 matching bases. The receptor was derived from a woman between 18 and 29 years old in good health and CMV-seropositive. The specimen was PBMCs. The nucleotides read TGTGCCAGCAGCTTAGAACGGGGTTGGAACGAGCAGTACTTC. This gives the protein CASSLERGWNEQYF.